This T cell receptor beta chain was documented in a study of cytomegalovirus exposure and HLA in healthy donors. The CDR3 sequence is 15 residues long. Germline values: CDR1 MNHNY, CDR2 SVGAGI (reference sequence). Trimming took 4 bases from V and 5 from J; bases not matched to a gene: 9. Primers: 60 Vbeta forward and 13 Jbeta reverse. The data were produced by immunoSEQ multiplex PCR, yet TCRdb's version contains in-frame clones alone and is incomplete. The data hold over 200,000 clones, with more than 60% observed a single time. Source material: PBMCs. The TCR sequence derives from a woman aged 55 to 70 in good health and CMV-seropositive. The V gene is TRBV6-6, the J gene TRBJ2-5; 8 bases line up with TRBD1. CDR3 sequence: CASSSPGQEVETQYF. The CDR3 nucleotides read TGTGCCAGCAGTTCCCCGGGACAGGAGGTCGAGACCCAGTACTTC.